Each of the 13 T cell receptor beta chains below was sequenced from the same sample in a study of T cell changes during pregnancy in multiple sclerosis. Method: immunoSEQ multiplex PCR; TCRdb's copy keeps in-frame clones and lacks some. This sample has approximately 17,000 clones; 84% occur once, and the top ten carry about a tenth. Material: CD8+ T cells from peripheral blood mononuclear cells, obtained in the second trimester of pregnancy. These receptors were collected from a female donor in good health, enrolled as a control in a pregnancy study.

This clone was observed once. The chain joins TRBV11-2 to TRBJ2-7; D may be TRBD1 (6 bases). CDR3 length: 11 amino acids. The germline V gene has CDR1 SGHAT and CDR2 FQNNGV. Trimming stripped 5 bases from V and 7 bases from J, with 9 bases between. The CDR3 region is CASSRRGEQYF. In DNA, the CDR3 is TGTGCCAGCAGCCGAAGGGGGGAGCAGTACTTC.

The CDR3, as DNA: TGTGCCAGCAGTCCTCGGGACAGGGTGCATGGCTACACCTTC. It codes for CASSPRDRVHGYTF. This rearrangement joins TRBV27 to TRBJ1-2; 9 bases fit TRBD1. There are 14 residues in the CDR3. From germline, CDR1 is MNHEY and CDR2 SMNVEV (reference sequence). The trim removed 5 bases at V and 6 bases at J, leaving 7 bases unmatched.

The chain employs TRBV7-2 and TRBJ2-7; tentatively, D is TRBD2 (5 bases). This CDR3 has 13 residues. V dropped 6 bases and J dropped 11 bases, with 20 bases sitting between them. Germline values: CDR1 SGHTA, CDR2 FQGNSA. This CDR3 reads CASSSGLSSVKYF. CDR3 DNA: TGTGCCAGCAGTTCCGGACTGAGTAGTGTTAAGTACTTC. The whole variable domain, filled in from reference TRBV7-2 and TRBJ2-7, reads GAGVSQSPSNKVTEKGKDVELRCDPISGHTALYWYRQSLGQGLEFLIYFQGNSAPDKSGLPSDRFSAERTGGSVSTLTIQRTQQEDSAVYLCASSSGLSSVKYFGPGTRLTVT.

The V gene is TRBV6-6, the J gene TRBJ2-7; tentative D call: TRBD1 (5 bases). The CDR3 covers 15 residues. CDR1 is MNHNY and CDR2 is SVGAGI in the germline V gene (reference sequence). The V end lost 3 bases, the J end lost 6 bases, and 18 bases lay between the germline ends. Here the CDR3 reads CASSYPSAGPTEQYF. In DNA form, the CDR3 reads TGTGCCAGCAGTTATCCCAGTGCAGGGCCGACCGAGCAGTACTTC.

This clone has more than one count but fewer than ten. The sample carries other DNA sequences with the same CDR3. The J gene is TRBJ1-6, the V gene TRBV27, with D perhaps TRBD1 (6 bases). Germline values: CDR1 MNHEY, CDR2 SMNVEV (reference sequence). The CDR3 length is 14 residues. Trimming removed 4 bases from V and 7 bases from J, with 11 bases in between. The CDR3 DNA sequence: TGTGCCAGCAGTTCAGGACAGACCAATTCACCCCTCCACTTT. Its translation is CASSSGQTNSPLHF.

This sequence joins TRBV13 and TRBJ2-7; TRBD1 aligns across 10 bases. After removal of 4 bases from V and 0 bases from J, the junction contained 3 bases not matched to a gene. The germline gives CDR1 PRHDT, CDR2 FYEKMQ (reference sequence). The CDR3 runs 15 residues. CDR3 sequence: CASSSGTGDSYEQYF. DNA for the CDR3: TGTGCCAGCAGCTCCGGGACAGGGGACTCCTACGAGCAGTACTTC.

The gene calls are TRBV6-6 and TRBJ1-2; tentatively, D is TRBD1 (6 bases). CDR1 is MNHNY and CDR2 is SVGAGI in the germline V gene (reference sequence). The CDR3 has 12 residues. V lost 6 bases, J lost 4 bases, and 9 bases lay in between. The CDR3 region is CASSDRPYGYTF. In DNA form, the CDR3 reads TGTGCCAGCAGCGACAGGCCCTATGGCTACACCTTC.

This clone has only a few counts. The chain couples TRBV27 to TRBJ2-7; 7 nucleotides align to TRBD1. CDR1 is MNHEY and CDR2 is SMNVEV in the germline V gene (reference sequence). J gave up 4 bases and V 4 bases, and 7 bases lay outside the gene matches. The CDR3 totals 14 residues. CDR3 DNA: TGTGCCAGCAGTTACCGGGACAGCGGATACGAGCAGTACTTC. This codes for CASSYRDSGYEQYF.

The chain combines TRBV6-1 with TRBJ1-1; D uncertain. V was trimmed by 8 bases and J by 7 bases, leaving 14 bases between them. This CDR3 has 12 residues. Germline V gene sequence: CDR1 MNHNS, CDR2 SASEGT. CDR3 DNA: TGTGCCAGCCCTTTTCCTAGTGATGAAGCTTTCTTT. This sequence encodes CASPFPSDEAFF.

The rearrangement uses TRBV7-9 and TRBJ2-1, with D perhaps TRBD2 (5 bases). This CDR3 has 15 residues. Germline V gene sequence: CDR1 SEHNR, CDR2 FQNEAQ (reference sequence). The V end lost 5 bases, the J end lost 8 bases, and 19 bases lay between the germline ends. In DNA form, the CDR3 reads TGTGCCAGCAGCGATGTGTCCACTAGTATCCATGAGCAGTTCTTC. Residues: CASSDVSTSIHEQFF.

The chain combines TRBV7-9 with TRBJ2-1; possible D gene TRBD2, 6 bases. The CDR3 totals 15 residues. Germline V gene lookup returns CDR1 SEHNR and CDR2 FQNEAQ (reference sequence). V was cut by 3 bases and J by 6 bases, with 15 bases left in between. Here the CDR3 DNA reads TGTGCCAGCAGCTTTGGAGGGTATGGAGTCAATGAGCAGTTCTTC. Translating gives CASSFGGYGVNEQFF.

The chain couples TRBV5-8 to TRBJ1-2; D not certain. This CDR3 region has 14 residues. Germline loops: CDR1 SGHTS, CDR2 YDEGEE. V was clipped by 0 bases and J by 6 bases, with 12 bases between them. The CDR3 is CASSLDAGGNGYTF. The CDR3 DNA follows: TGTGCCAGCAGCTTGGATGCAGGAGGGAATGGCTACACCTTC.

The chain joins TRBV4-3 to TRBJ1-1, with TRBD1 identical over 11 bases. Germline CDR1 is LGHNA and CDR2 is YSLEER. Trimming at V came to 2 bases and at J to 1 base, leaving 6 bases not matched to a gene. The CDR3 is 17 amino acids. The CDR3 loop reads CASSQRTGGHQNTEAFF. The CDR3, as DNA: TGCGCCAGCAGCCAACGGACAGGGGGCCATCAGAACACTGAAGCTTTCTTT.